The text below deals with one T cell receptor (beta chain). Its specific antigen is unknown. The sample holds no much larger clone one base away, and base qualities are not on file. A cohort of around 29 patients with locally advanced or metastatic urothelial carcinoma, treated at Memorial Sloan Kettering on a trial protocol, was included. Peripheral blood mononuclear cells were collected pretreatment and during treatment, with between 1 and 8 total time points per patient. The Qiagen DNeasy Blood extraction kit was used to purify genomic DNA from total PBMCs and tumor samples. PBMCs were collected pretreatment and during treatment, and were isolated and stored as previously described. To estimate absolute template abundance from read counts, synthetic TCR analog templates were spiked into each PCR. The immunoSEQ assay was used to amplify TCRbeta CDR3 regions from genomic DNA with bias-controlled V and J gene primers. Sequencing of rearranged TCRbeta segments was performed at approximately 20X coverage. The authors' analysis ran thus. Sequencing errors were corrected by clustering, and CDR3s were annotated against IMGT so that V, D and J genes could be assigned. Only productive TCRbeta rearrangements were used in downstream analyses, excluding out-of-frame or stop-codon sequences. Clonality was calculated as one minus the Shannon entropy normalized by the log of the number of unique productive sequences. Clones differing between time points or between blood and tumor were identified by Fisher's exact test with Benjamini-Hochberg correction at adjusted p below 0.01. The table comes from immuneACCESS by way of TCRdb, which keeps in-frame sequences with V and J called. Part of the clones is missing from these tables; in studies checked, under half for an unresolved V gene and the rest for unknown reasons. The V and J calls and the clone size are those of that table, but D and trimming were determined from the DNA. The sample data list tens of thousands of clones, and about 86% of these were observed just once. The leading ten clones occupy roughly 2.9% of the sample.

Including the terminal cysteine and phenylalanine, the CDR3 comprises 13 residues. Left in the record is the CDR3 DNA by itself, 39 bases read in frame from the first base. At the junction V is shortened by 1 base and J by 8 bases, with 14 bases in between. CDR1 and CDR2, looked up from the germline V gene, are SQVTM and ANQGSEA. The data stem from a study of PD-L1 blockade in urothelial cancer (TCRdb year 2017). About the study as a whole: All patients started therapy around 2014 and received atezolizumab 1,200 mg intravenously every 3 weeks. Pretreatment blood TCR-seq was available for about 27 patients, at least one posttreatment blood collection was obtained for about 24 patients, and tumor TCR-seq was available for about 24 patients. In the same patients, whole exome sequencing and RNA sequencing of pretreatment tumors were performed in addition to TCR sequencing. Blood samples gave median yields of approximately 130,000 T cells and 80,000 to 90,000 unique TCRs, along with a median clonality of approximately 0.084. Blood samples were analyzed 3 weeks after the start of treatment (second dose) and 6 weeks after the start of treatment. Roughly 10 patients achieved durable clinical benefit and approximately 20 did not. An ECOG performance status of 0 or 1 was recorded for the patients, and 0 to 3 prior chemotherapy regimens had been received by the patients. Pretreatment tumor samples and matched peripheral blood, collected serially before and after atezolizumab treatment, underwent TCR sequencing. Durable clinical benefit was defined as progression-free survival longer than 6 months, and TCR features were also tested against progression-free and overall survival. The study was an exploratory multi-omic analysis of somatic, immune and clinical correlates of response to PD-L1 blockade with atezolizumab in urothelial cancer. About nine tenths of the roughly 29 patients were males with bladder-origin urothelial cancer, and 18 of 29 reported a prior smoking history.

Broader findings and caveats from the paper: Improved progression-free and overall survival was associated with having pretreatment peripheral blood TCR clonality below the median. Greater expansion of tumor-associated TCR clones in peripheral blood 3 weeks after the start of treatment was observed in patients with durable benefit (n of about 20, p = 0.022). Small sample size (n ≈ 29) and many exploratory analyses mean the results are intended to be hypothesis-generating.

Source: PBMCs, taken around atezolizumab (anti-PD-L1) treatment. Rearrangement joined TRBV29-1 to TRBJ1-2; no D segment can be confidently identified. The sequence derives from a man aged 50 or older with urothelial cancer. The DNA sequence follows: TGCAGCGTTGAAGGCGGGCAGGCGGGGGGCTACACCTTC. Its translation reads: CSVEGGQAGGYTF.